This entry lists 8 T cell receptor beta chains sequenced from one sample in a study of graft-versus-host responses after intestinal transplantation (dated by TCRdb to the early 2020s). The time point label here, explained by the study, means: cells obtained before transplantation from donor or recipient. No antigen has been assigned to these receptors. The receptor library was made with the immunoSEQ multiplex PCR assay. TCRdb mirrors the immuneACCESS table, restricted to in-frame sequences. Some clones are absent from its copies; in checked studies, under half trace to an unresolved V gene, and the reason for the others is unknown. The sample data list about 110,000 clones, and approximately 90% of these were observed just once. In total, the top ten clones hold about 0.73% of the sample. The source was unstimulated CD4+ T cells sorted from spleen or lymph node cells, collected before transplant. Receptors were obtained from a human donor who was the organ donor for an intestinal transplant.

Only one count was recorded for this clone. The chain is built from TRBV6-1 and TRBJ2-5; 8 nucleotides match TRBD2. The CDR3 has 15 amino acids. V lost 7 bases to trimming and J lost 5 bases; unmatched junction nucleotides: 12. The germline V gene has CDR1 MNHNS and CDR2 SASEGT. CDR3 coding DNA: TGTGCCAGCAACCAGAACGGGGGGGCTTCGGAGACCCAGTACTTC. Its translation: CASNQNGGASETQYF.

The chain is built from TRBV11-3 and TRBJ1-6, with D maybe TRBD1 (6 bases). Trimming cost V 5 bases and J 5 bases, with 7 bases left between them. This CDR3 has 13 amino acids. The V gene's germline CDR1 is SGHNT and CDR2 YENEEA. CDR3 sequence (DNA): TGTGCCAGCAGCCGGACAGATAATTCACCCCTCCACTTT. Encoded protein: CASSRTDNSPLHF. The entire variable domain, with the rest obtained from reference TRBV11-3 and TRBJ1-6, is as follows: EAGVVQSPRYKIIEKKQPVAFWCNPISGHNTLYWYLQNLGQGPELLIRYENEEAVDDSQLPKDRFSAERLKGVDSTLKIQPAELGDSAVYLCASSRTDNSPLHFGNGTRLTVT.

The gene calls are TRBV7-2 and TRBJ2-7, with 7 bases that match TRBD1. The V segment lost 5 bases and the J segment 5 bases; nucleotides outside the gene matches: 6. CDR3 size: 13 residues. CDR1 SGHTA and CDR2 FQGNSA come from the germline V gene. The DNA of the CDR3 is TGTGCCAGCAGCATATACAGGGGTGACGAGCAGTACTTC. It is translated as CASSIYRGDEQYF.

This chain joins TRBV19 and TRBJ1-6; 8 nucleotides match TRBD1. Per germline, CDR1 LNHDA and CDR2 SQIVND (reference sequence). The J segment lost 8 bases and the V segment lost 7 bases, leaving 10 bases of the junction unmatched. CDR3 length: 15 residues. This CDR3 is CASTHQGAMDSPLHF. CDR3 coding DNA: TGTGCCAGTACCCACCAGGGGGCGATGGATTCACCCCTCCACTTT. Based on the CDR3 plus reference TRBV19 and TRBJ1-6, the full variable domain is DGGITQSPKYLFRKEGQNVTLSCEQNLNHDAMYWYRQDPGQGLRLIYYSQIVNDFQKGDIAEGYSVSREKKESFPLTVTSAQKNPTAFYLCASTHQGAMDSPLHFGNGTRLTVT.

V gene TRBV7-2 combines with J gene TRBJ2-3; the match to TRBD2 covers 7 bases. The junction had 7 bases not matched to a gene; V was cut back by 4 bases and J by 0 bases. Germline V gives CDR1 SGHTA, CDR2 FQGNSA. This CDR3 region has 16 residues. CDR3 loop: CASSWNSGLSTDTQYF. As DNA, the CDR3 is TGTGCCAGCAGCTGGAATAGCGGGCTTAGCACAGATACGCAGTATTTT.

This CDR3 is CASSIGTDHYEQYF. In nucleotides, the CDR3 is TGTGCCAGCAGCATAGGGACAGATCACTACGAGCAGTACTTC. The chain employs TRBV7-8 and TRBJ2-7; 7 bases are a match to TRBD1. V lost 5 bases to trimming and J lost 3 bases; unmatched junction nucleotides: 7. Germline CDR1 is SGHVS and CDR2 is FQNEAQ. CDR3 length: 14 residues.

V is TRBV2 and J is TRBJ2-1, with D hard to call. The CDR3 consists of 15 residues. The V gene lost 6 bases and the J gene lost 8 bases, with 20 bases spanning the gap. Germline V gene sequence: CDR1 SNHLY, CDR2 FYNNEI. CDR3 amino acids: CASRSLGVLGDEQFF. The CDR3 DNA is TGTGCCAGCAGGTCACTCGGCGTTCTTGGAGATGAGCAGTTCTTC.

The chain employs TRBV19 and TRBJ2-1, with 10 bases identical to TRBD2. Germline V gene lookup returns CDR1 LNHDA and CDR2 SQIVND (reference sequence). J gave up 4 bases and V 10 bases, and 7 bases lay outside the gene matches. CDR3 length: 14 amino acids. CDR3 bases: TGTGCCACCTTAGCGGGGGGATCTTACAATGAGCAGTTCTTC. It yields the protein CATLAGGSYNEQFF.